A single sample gave rise to the 10 T cell receptor beta chains below, sequenced in a study of T cell responses to AZD1222 COVID-19 vaccine. The data were produced by immunoSEQ multiplex PCR, yet TCRdb's version contains in-frame clones alone and is incomplete. The sample lists 70,000 or so clones; 75% to 85% were seen once. The sequencing here drew on peripheral blood, taken on day 0 of MenACWY control vaccination. The receptors were sampled from an adult in good health.

The rearrangement uses TRBV11-2 and TRBJ1-2; D remains unclear. The V and J ends lost 5 bases and 1 base respectively, with 11 bases between them. Per the germline V gene, CDR1 is SGHAT and CDR2 is FQNNGV. The CDR3 is 14 residues long. The CDR3 region has the DNA TGTGCCAGCAGCCCGTCGCGGATTAACTATGGCTACACCTTC. This sequence encodes CASSPSRINYGYTF.

This clone was observed a few times. The chain carries TRBV10-3 and TRBJ2-3; possible D gene TRBD1, 5 bases. The CDR3 covers 12 residues. Trimming pared 11 bases from V and 4 bases from J, leaving 13 bases between. CDR1 and CDR2 from the germline V gene are ENHRY and SYGVKD. The CDR3 loop is CAARGPSDTQYF. CDR3 DNA sequence: TGTGCCGCAAGGGGTCCTTCAGATACGCAGTATTTT.

The rearrangement uses TRBV10-2 and TRBJ1-1; D possibly corresponds to TRBD1 (6 bases). The V end lost 3 bases, the J end lost 4 bases, and 9 bases lay between the germline ends. The V gene's germline CDR1 is WSHSY and CDR2 SAAADI. This CDR3 has 13 amino acids. This chain's CDR3 is CASSDRGVTEAFF. CDR3 in DNA: TGCGCCAGCAGTGACAGGGGCGTCACTGAAGCTTTCTTT.

This chain connects TRBV7-9 to TRBJ1-1; 7 bases agree with TRBD1. Unmatched junction bases numbered 1, after V lost 2 bases and J lost 1 base. CDR1 and CDR2 from the germline V gene are SEHNR and FQNEAQ (reference sequence). The CDR3 covers 14 residues. CDR3 amino acids: CASSLKGANTEAFF. The CDR3 nucleotides read TGTGCCAGCAGCTTAAAGGGGGCGAACACTGAAGCTTTCTTT.

The DNA for the CDR3 is TGCGCCAGCAGCGGAACGTTTGTCTCTGGAAACACCATATATTTT. It is translated as CASSGTFVSGNTIYF. This sequence joins TRBV4-1 and TRBJ1-3; no clear D. CDR1 MGHRA and CDR2 YSYEKL come from the germline V gene. The ends were cut back, 5 bases at V and 0 bases at J, with 11 bases in the middle. The length of the CDR3 is 15 residues.

The chain has TRBV24-1 and TRBJ2-2; D is ambiguous. CDR1 KGHDR and CDR2 SFDVKD come from the germline V gene. The CDR3 loop spans 13 amino acids. V was shortened by 4 bases and J by 6 bases, with 8 bases between the two germline ends. The CDR3 coding sequence is TGTGCCACCAGTGACGTGCTTCCCGGGGAGCTGTTTTTT. Translation gives CATSDVLPGELFF.

This chain joins TRBV5-4 and TRBJ1-2; D ambiguous. CDR3 length equals 14 residues. V was shortened by 1 base and J by 2 bases, with 9 bases between the two germline ends. The V gene's germline CDR1 is SGHNT and CDR2 YYREEE (reference sequence). CDR3 amino acids: CASSLKRENYGYTF. DNA for the CDR3: TGTGCCAGCAGCTTGAAGAGGGAGAACTATGGCTACACCTTC.

V gene TRBV6-5 combines with J gene TRBJ1-2, with 8 positions matching TRBD1. CDR3 length equals 14 residues. The J segment lost 4 bases and the V segment lost 8 bases, leaving 9 bases of the junction unmatched. CDR1 MNHEY and CDR2 SVGAGI come from the germline V gene. CDR3 nucleotides: TGTGCCAGCCGATGGACAGGGCCTATCTATGGCTACACCTTC. As protein: CASRWTGPIYGYTF.

This chain links TRBV28 with TRBJ1-2; unclear D gene. With 2 bases removed from V and 5 bases from J, the gap between germline ends came to 9 bases. CDR1 is MDHEN, CDR2 SYDVKM, per germline. The CDR3 has 13 amino acids. Written as DNA, the CDR3 is TGTGCCAGCAGTTTACCTGGTGCTTATGGCTACACCTTC. Amino acid sequence: CASSLPGAYGYTF.

The chain uses TRBV18 and TRBJ1-2; D unclear. Trimming pared 3 bases from V and 7 bases from J, leaving 9 bases between. Germline V CDR1 and CDR2: KGHSH, LQKENI. The CDR3 covers 12 residues. The CDR3 DNA reads TGTGCCAGCTCACCTACCCCTGGTGGCTACACCTTC. It translates to CASSPTPGGYTF.